These T cell receptor beta chains were read from a single sample in a study of cytomegalovirus exposure and HLA in healthy donors. Assay: immunoSEQ multiplex PCR; the TCRdb copy retains only in-frame clones and omits some. The table has roughly 110,000 clones, 75% to 80% seen once. Sample: PBMCs. The receptors shown here come from a middle-aged woman in good health and CMV-seropositive. Each CDR3 is given with its conserved first and last residue. A D gene is named only where the DNA matches it firmly. Expanded clones get a size class; other rows say once, few or many, or leave the size out.

j_call,d_call,clone_size,v_call,cdr3_aa,cdr3_nt
TRBJ1-1,-,-,TRBV4-2,CASSPDQGTNTEAFF,TGTGCCAGCAGCCCTGACCAGGGGACCAACACTGAAGCTTTCTTT
TRBJ2-7,-,-,TRBV2,CASSGPVEQYF,TGTGCCAGCAGTGGGCCCGTGGAGCAGTACTTC
TRBJ1-1,-,-,TRBV5-1,CASSLAGGVEAFF,TGCGCCAGCAGCTTGGCGGGTGGAGTTGAAGCTTTCTTT
TRBJ1-5,-,-,TRBV29-1,CSVVWADGQPQHF,TGCAGCGTTGTTTGGGCCGACGGACAGCCCCAGCATTTT
TRBJ2-1,-,-,TRBV6-5,CASRPPGGGTVQFF,TGTGCCAGCAGACCCCCGGGGGGCGGAACTGTGCAGTTCTTC
TRBJ2-5,TRBD2,-,TRBV19,CASSTSGGYGETQYF,TGTGCCAGTAGTACTAGCGGGGGGTACGGGGAGACCCAGTACTTC
TRBJ2-1,TRBD1,-,TRBV6-5,CASSFDRGPYNEQFF,TGTGCCAGCAGTTTCGACAGGGGCCCCTACAATGAGCAGTTCTTC
TRBJ2-5,-,-,TRBV7-7,CASSLGSSVETQYF,TGTGCCAGCAGCTTAGGGTCTAGTGTGGAGACCCAGTACTTC
TRBJ1-1,-,-,TRBV6-1,CASSGRNRYTEAFF,TGTGCCAGCAGTGGGAGGAACAGATACACTGAAGCTTTCTTT
TRBJ1-2,TRBD1,-,TRBV5-1,CASSLGTGTGGYTF,TGCGCCAGCAGCTTGGGGACAGGGACAGGGGGCTACACCTTC
TRBJ2-3,-,-,TRBV5-1,CASSAYRATDTQYF,TGCGCCAGCAGCGCCTACAGGGCCACAGATACGCAGTATTTT
TRBJ1-1,-,-,TRBV18,CASSPQAGGVEAFF,TGTGCCAGCTCACCCCAGGCGGGAGGGGTCGAAGCTTTCTTT
TRBJ1-6,-,-,TRBV5-1,CASSGPTGFNSPLHF,TGCGCCAGCAGCGGACCGACAGGCTTTAATTCACCCCTCCACTTT
TRBJ1-2,-,-,TRBV6-5,CASSRGTVGGGYTF,TGTGCCAGCAGCCGAGGGACGGTCGGGGGTGGCTACACCTTC
TRBJ1-1,-,few,TRBV9,CASSVGATSGGTEAFF,TGTGCCAGCAGCGTAGGGGCCACCTCCGGAGGGACTGAAGCTTTCTTT
TRBJ1-2,-,-,TRBV6-1,CASSEGAGLYGYTF,TGTGCCAGCAGTGAAGGGGCAGGGCTTTATGGCTACACCTTC
TRBJ1-2,TRBD1,-,TRBV29-1,CSVVRQGGRYGYTF,TGCAGCGTTGTTAGACAGGGTGGAAGATATGGCTACACCTTC
TRBJ1-1,TRBD1,-,TRBV5-4,CASSIGQGRTEAFF,TGTGCCAGCAGCATCGGACAGGGACGGACTGAAGCTTTCTTT
TRBJ2-6,-,few,TRBV5-6,CASSLEARSGANVLTF,TGTGCCAGCAGCTTAGAGGCTCGCTCTGGGGCCAACGTCCTGACTTTC
TRBJ2-1,TRBD1,-,TRBV4-1,CASSHPDRGNEQFF,TGCGCCAGCAGCCACCCGGACAGGGGAAATGAGCAGTTCTTC
TRBJ2-1,TRBD2,-,TRBV9,CASSLSGTSGNEQFF,TGTGCCAGCAGCCTAAGCGGGACTAGCGGTAATGAGCAGTTCTTC
TRBJ1-2,-,once,TRBV19,CASSAGTDYGYTF,TGTGCCAGTAGTGCGGGAACAGACTATGGCTACACCTTC
TRBJ2-1,-,-,TRBV5-6,CASSLLSGDRSYNEQFF,TGTGCCAGCAGCTTGCTCTCTGGAGACAGGTCCTACAATGAGCAGTTCTTC
TRBJ2-1,-,few,TRBV6-4,CASSDSQGPYNEQFF,TGTGCCAGCAGTGATTCACAGGGACCCTACAATGAGCAGTTCTTC
TRBJ1-2,TRBD1,-,TRBV6-6,CASSRDRGYGYTF,TGTGCCAGCAGTCGGGACAGGGGTTATGGCTACACCTTC
TRBJ2-2,TRBD2,few,TRBV5-1,CASSTTSGGTNTGELFF,TGCGCCAGCAGCACCACTAGCGGGGGGACGAACACCGGGGAGCTGTTTTTT
TRBJ1-2,-,-,TRBV19,CASSMTANYGYTF,TGTGCCAGTAGTATGACAGCTAACTATGGCTACACCTTC
TRBJ2-7,-,-,TRBV4-1,CASSQGLLAVEQYF,TGCGCCAGCAGCCAAGGGCTTTTAGCTGTCGAGCAGTACTTC
TRBJ2-3,-,few,TRBV7-2,CASSLVIAERTDTQYF,TGTGCCAGCAGCTTAGTCATAGCGGAGCGCACAGATACGCAGTATTTT
TRBJ2-4,TRBD1,-,TRBV6-5,CASSSKRQGWDIQYF,TGTGCCAGCAGTTCTAAGAGACAGGGCTGGGACATTCAGTACTTC
TRBJ2-3,TRBD2,-,TRBV5-1,CASSSTSGATDTQYF,TGCGCCAGCAGCTCGACTAGCGGGGCGACAGATACGCAGTATTTT
TRBJ1-4,-,-,TRBV5-1,CASSPAGEHNEKLFF,TGCGCCAGCAGCCCAGCGGGAGAGCATAATGAAAAACTGTTTTTT
TRBJ2-1,TRBD1,many,TRBV2,CASSEGRRGQRFF,TGTGCCAGCAGTGAAGGTCGACGGGGACAGAGGTTCTTC
TRBJ2-3,TRBD1,few,TRBV11-2,CASGAGTGDLDTQYF,TGTGCCAGCGGTGCCGGGACAGGGGATTTGGATACGCAGTATTTT
TRBJ1-1,-,-,TRBV7-9,CASSQQGSQRAFF,TGTGCCAGCAGCCAGCAGGGTTCCCAGAGGGCTTTCTTT
TRBJ2-1,TRBD2,-,TRBV5-1,CASSWASGVSEQFF,TGCGCCAGCAGCTGGGCTAGCGGGGTTAGTGAGCAGTTCTTC
TRBJ1-4,TRBD1,-,TRBV4-1,CASSQGGTAHLGKLFF,TGCGCCAGCAGCCAAGGGGGGACAGCCCACCTGGGGAAACTGTTTTTT
TRBJ1-2,TRBD1,-,TRBV7-8,CASSGRTGMTRGYTF,TGTGCCAGCAGCGGCCGGACAGGGATGACGCGGGGCTACACCTTC
TRBJ1-3,-,-,TRBV30,CAWSVLLGAGNTIYF,TGTGCCTGGAGTGTACTTTTGGGGGCCGGAAACACCATATATTTT
TRBJ1-5,-,-,TRBV4-1,CASSQAVSGGNQPQHF,TGCGCCAGCAGCCAAGCGGTCTCAGGGGGCAATCAGCCCCAGCATTTT
TRBJ2-1,TRBD1,-,TRBV5-1,CASRTGGGYEQFF,TGCGCCAGCCGAACAGGGGGCGGATATGAGCAGTTCTTC
TRBJ2-1,TRBD1,once,TRBV12-5,CASVPGQGYNEQFF,TGTGCTAGTGTCCCGGGACAGGGTTACAATGAGCAGTTCTTC
TRBJ2-7,-,-,TRBV7-8,CASSLEWRQGREQYF,TGTGCCAGCAGCTTAGAATGGCGGCAGGGTCGCGAGCAGTACTTC
TRBJ2-3,-,few,TRBV5-1,CASSLMAEGNTQYF,TGCGCCAGCAGCTTGATGGCGGAGGGGAATACGCAGTATTTT
TRBJ2-7,TRBD1,-,TRBV6-5,CASSYNSWTGREQYF,TGTGCCAGCAGTTACAATTCCTGGACAGGGCGGGAGCAGTACTTC
TRBJ1-1,TRBD1,few,TRBV4-2,CASSQQGGNTEAFF,TGTGCCAGCAGCCAGCAGGGGGGTAACACTGAAGCTTTCTTT
TRBJ1-6,-,-,TRBV6-1,CASSEVQNSPLHF,TGTGCCAGCAGTGAAGTACAGAATTCACCCCTCCACTTT
TRBJ1-5,-,-,TRBV4-2,CASSHNWRTDNQPQHF,TGTGCCAGCAGCCACAACTGGCGGACAGACAATCAGCCCCAGCATTTT
TRBJ1-2,-,-,TRBV7-2,CASSLDRGNYGYTF,TGTGCCAGCAGCTTAGATCGGGGGAACTATGGCTACACCTTC
TRBJ2-7,-,-,TRBV19,CASSQTTGFYEQYF,TGTGCCAGTAGCCAAACTACAGGCTTCTACGAGCAGTACTTC
TRBJ2-7,TRBD1,few,TRBV27,CASSLSRRDRVAREQYF,TGTGCCAGCAGTTTATCGAGGCGGGACAGGGTTGCGCGGGAGCAGTACTTC